These T cell receptor beta chains were read from a single sample in a study of T cell responses to AZD1222 COVID-19 vaccine. Profiling relied on immunoSEQ multiplex PCR, and the TCRdb table lists in-frame clones only, not all of them. In the table there are about 97,000 clones, about 88% of which are singletons. This specimen was peripheral blood, taken on day 0 of AZD1222 vaccination. The receptors were sampled from an adult in good health. Each CDR3 is given with its conserved first and last residue.

j_call v_call cdr3_aa
TRBJ1-5 TRBV2 CASSTDGGNQPQHF
TRBJ2-7 TRBV29-1 CSVARDKTYEQYF
TRBJ2-7 TRBV19 CASSISQGSGEQYF
TRBJ2-5 TRBV5-1 CASSSRPGWETQYF
TRBJ1-5 TRBV5-1 CASSLGTDTPQHF
TRBJ2-2 TRBV6-2/TRBV6-3 CASSYWETGELFF
TRBJ1-1 TRBV12-3/TRBV12-4 CASQRGTEAFF
TRBJ1-6 TRBV12-3/TRBV12-4 CASSLNRFSPLHF
TRBJ1-1 TRBV9 CASSGQGEGTQAFF
TRBJ1-3 TRBV6-5 CASTRDRMSGNTIYF
TRBJ2-3 TRBV9 CASSVDGGGEKDTQYF
TRBJ2-2 TRBV19 CASSNTRLGMYTGELFF
TRBJ1-2 TRBV27 CASKPGPYYGYTF
TRBJ2-3 TRBV13 CASSDSRTGADTQYF
TRBJ1-3 TRBV11-1 CASSPDGMDTIYF
TRBJ2-7 TRBV2 CASSEGGTDPYEQYF
TRBJ1-1 TRBV6-1 CASSEANLSEAFF
TRBJ1-6 TRBV9 CASSGPADNSPLHF
TRBJ1-5 TRBV19 CASSPPYSNQPQHF
TRBJ1-2 TRBV27 CASSRQGSYGYTF
TRBJ1-5 TRBV5-4 CASSLEGAGQPQHF
TRBJ2-7 TRBV14 CASSHLGTGGYEQYF
TRBJ2-3 TRBV7-9 CASSTGTGWADTQYF
TRBJ1-1 TRBV5-5 CASSLLVGDNTEAFF
TRBJ2-7 TRBV6-5 CASSYSAGGGLGEQYF
TRBJ2-1 TRBV9 CASSVTGSTDEQFF
TRBJ2-1 TRBV11-2 CASSLDRNNEQFF
TRBJ2-7 TRBV5-1 CASSLLGPGHEQYF
TRBJ1-2 TRBV15 CATSRDRASVGYTF
TRBJ2-5 TRBV2 CASSEIQETQYF
TRBJ1-1 TRBV11-3 CASSLSVNTEAFF
TRBJ1-1 TRBV28 CASSRGWGNTEAFF
TRBJ1-1 TRBV6-5 CASSPNFGEAFF
TRBJ2-3 TRBV9 CASSVGGGARGADTQYF
TRBJ2-3 TRBV18 CASSSLPAGRGTDTQYF
TRBJ2-1 TRBV4-3 CASSRQLSSYNEQFF
TRBJ2-3 TRBV24-1 CATSVGWGDTQYF
TRBJ1-1 TRBV12-3/TRBV12-4 CASSLIRFEAFF
TRBJ1-1 TRBV7-7 CASSFDRGSLPFF
TRBJ2-3 TRBV6-5 CASSPGLAGGDTQYF
TRBJ1-5 TRBV19 CASSIFPGQMYSNQPQHF
TRBJ1-4 TRBV7-9 CASSLGSGGEKLFF
TRBJ1-2 TRBV2 CASSVRTGYTF
TRBJ2-5 TRBV10-3 CAISEVGETQYF
TRBJ1-1 TRBV7-9 CASSLKLRDSGMNTEAFF
TRBJ1-2 TRBV7-9 CASRTGWGGYTF
TRBJ2-1 TRBV6-5 CASSPLGGPNEQFF
TRBJ1-5 TRBV2 CASSRGQGGSNQPQHF
TRBJ1-6 TRBV18 CASSPQLDRGRNSPLHF
TRBJ1-1 TRBV6-2/TRBV6-3 CASSPRGTVNTEAFF
TRBJ1-3 TRBV19 CASRSQGGGNTIYF
TRBJ1-3 TRBV5-1 CASSHDVNSGNTIYF
TRBJ1-5 TRBV2 CASRTEMSGNQPQHF